The clone carrying this TCR beta chain was recorded at least ten times. Its antigen remains unknown. The sample originates from a study of neurological immune-mediated disorders. Study results and limitations: The study found the most TCR clonal expansion in HTLV-1-associated myelopathy and the least in multiple sclerosis, below healthy controls. Neither clinical nor MRI features were associated with the multiple sclerosis repertoire cluster.

The making of cDNA relied on 5'RACE with 10-nucleotide random UMIs. From the 5' RACE reads, TCRdb called clonotypes with MiXCR, one entry per CDR3 protein. The sample holds 55,000 to 65,000 distinct CDR3 sequences; around 3.8% are singletons and the top ten take around 2.1%. Germline assignment: CDR1 SEHNR and CDR2 FQNEAQ (reference sequence). V gave up 5 bases and J gave up 4 bases; unmatched junction bases: 5. There are 14 residues in the CDR3. What was sequenced was PBMCs. J is TRBJ2-7 and V is TRBV7-9, with TRBD2 identical over 10 bases. The receptor comes from a woman between 50 and 59 years old with multiple sclerosis. CDR3 amino acids: CASSRGTSEYEQYF. For the CDR3, the DNA is TGTGCCAGCAGCCGCGGGACTAGCGAATACGAGCAGTACTTC.